This is a list of T cell receptor beta chains from one sample in a study of T cells after yellow fever vaccination. TCRdb re-called the 5' RACE reads through MiXCR, storing one row per CDR3 protein. The sample shows nearly 70,000 distinct CDR3 sequences, over 6.5% of them seen only once. The starting material was CD8+ T cells sorted from PBMCs, obtained approximately 40 days after the first yellow fever vaccination. These TCRs come from a man aged 18 to 29 who received the YFV17D yellow fever vaccine. The CDR3 runs from the conserved cysteine through the conserved F or W. Each record gives: V gene, D gene, J gene, clone size, CDR3 protein, CDR3 DNA. The D gene is left open where the match is weak. Not every row has a clone size; where given, it reads once, few, many or a size class.

>TRBV3-1|NA|TRBJ2-5|many
CASEAPGTQYF
TGTGCCAGCGAAGCCCCTGGGACCCAGTACTTC
>TRBV19|TRBD1|TRBJ1-1|NA
CASISGQGWEAFF
TGTGCCAGTATTTCGGGACAGGGATGGGAAGCTTTCTTT
>TRBV11-2|NA|TRBJ2-2|many
CASSLVPLLPPSNTGELFF
TGTGCCAGCAGCTTAGTCCCTCTCCTACCACCTTCGAACACCGGGGAGCTGTTTTTT
>TRBV6-5|NA|TRBJ2-2|many
CASSHDGNTGELFF
TGTGCCAGCAGTCACGACGGAAACACCGGGGAGCTGTTTTTT
>TRBV6-2/TRBV6-3|NA|TRBJ2-5|many
CASSPRQGADQETQYF
TGTGCCAGCAGTCCCCGGCAGGGTGCGGACCAAGAGACCCAGTACTTC
>TRBV7-9|NA|TRBJ2-5|many
CASRASLQETQYF
TGTGCCAGCCGGGCTAGCCTACAAGAGACCCAGTACTTC
>TRBV12-3/TRBV12-4|NA|TRBJ2-3|many
CASSLQYTDTQYF
TGTGCCAGCAGTTTACAGTATACAGATACGCAGTATTTT
>TRBV20-1|TRBD2|TRBJ2-1|few
CSARDIAGGPANEQFF
TGCAGTGCTAGAGATATAGCGGGGGGGCCGGCCAATGAGCAGTTCTTC
>TRBV6-5|TRBD2|TRBJ2-3|many
CASSYSLRGGGDTQYF
TGTGCCAGCAGTTACTCTTTGCGGGGGGGCGGAGATACGCAGTATTTT
>TRBV5-1|TRBD1|TRBJ1-2|few
CASTGSGGGYGYTF
TGCGCCAGCACAGGATCAGGGGGTGGCTATGGCTACACCTTC
>TRBV4-2|NA|TRBJ2-1|NA
CASSQANSGLEQFF
TGTGCCAGCAGCCAAGCGAATTCGGGGCTTGAGCAGTTCTTC
>TRBV3-1|NA|TRBJ2-2|many
CASSQENTGELFF
TGTGCCAGCAGCCAGGAGAACACCGGGGAGCTGTTTTTT
>TRBV6-5|TRBD1|TRBJ1-5|many
CATSGQNNQPQHF
TGTGCCACTTCGGGACAGAACAATCAGCCCCAGCATTTT
>TRBV4-1|NA|TRBJ2-3|many
CASSQVGGEPTDTQYF
TGCGCCAGCAGCCAGGTGGGCGGGGAGCCAACTGATACGCAGTATTTT
>TRBV7-9|TRBD1|TRBJ2-7|NA
CASSLTGTGVEQYF
TGTGCCAGCAGCTTAACGGGGACAGGGGTCGAGCAGTACTTC
>TRBV4-3|TRBD2|TRBJ2-1|many
CASSQDSYLAGYNEQFF
TGCGCCAGCAGCCAAGATTCGTACCTAGCGGGGTACAATGAGCAGTTCTTC
>TRBV6-2/TRBV6-3|NA|TRBJ2-2|many
CASSDLRWNTGELFF
TGTGCCAGCAGCGATTTGAGATGGAACACCGGGGAGCTGTTTTTT
>TRBV28|NA|TRBJ2-5|many
CASSLSTGTQETQYF
TGTGCCAGCAGTCTCTCGACGGGGACCCAAGAGACCCAGTACTTC
>TRBV4-1|NA|TRBJ1-1|many
CASSQVGQEEAFF
TGCGCCAGCAGCCAAGTAGGGCAGGAGGAAGCTTTCTTT
>TRBV5-1|NA|TRBJ1-1|NA
CASSLVGGPTEAFF
TGCGCCAGCAGCTTAGTAGGAGGGCCCACTGAAGCTTTCTTT
>TRBV11-2|NA|TRBJ2-1|many
CASSLSRRAVEQFF
TGTGCCAGCAGCTTATCAAGGAGGGCGGTTGAGCAGTTCTTC
>TRBV9|NA|TRBJ2-1|many
CASSLGTTNEQFF
TGTGCCAGCAGCCTCGGGACGACCAATGAGCAGTTCTTC
>TRBV12-3/TRBV12-4|NA|TRBJ2-1|NA
CASSLNAYNEQFF
TGTGCCAGCAGTTTGAACGCCTACAATGAGCAGTTCTTC
>TRBV12-3/TRBV12-4|NA|TRBJ2-6|few
CASDSDSSGANVLTF
TGTGCCAGCGACTCAGACAGTTCTGGGGCCAACGTCCTGACTTTC
>TRBV20-1|NA|TRBJ2-1|few
CSARSSYRDGPQEFF
TGCAGTGCTAGATCTAGCTACCGGGACGGGCCCCAGGAGTTCTTC
>TRBV9|TRBD2|TRBJ2-2|NA
CASSVAPNGGAGELFF
TGTGCCAGCAGCGTAGCCCCTAACGGGGGGGCCGGGGAGCTGTTTTTT
>TRBV7-6|NA|TRBJ1-1|many
CASSLGRGATNTEAFF
TGTGCCAGCAGCTTAGGAAGGGGGGCAACGAACACTGAAGCTTTCTTT
>TRBV28|TRBD1|TRBJ1-6|many
CAAPGQVKPLHF
TGTGCCGCTCCGGGACAGGTCAAACCCCTCCACTTT